This T cell receptor (beta chain) derives from a study of beta chain features in type 1 diabetes. The whole isolated RNA underwent reverse transcription, so sequencing captured expressed TCRB transcripts. Profiled with immunoSEQ multiplex PCR; TCRdb holds only in-frame clones, not every one. The sample carries 20,000 to 30,000 clones, under 75% recorded once. With respect to this clone: Its antigen is currently unknown.

Germline V gives CDR1 WNHNN, CDR2 SYGVQD (reference sequence). This CDR3 is 15 amino acids long. After removal of 0 bases from V and 5 bases from J, the junction contained 4 bases not matched to a gene. Points from the study as a whole: There was a moderate but significant shortening of TCRB CDR3s in all four CD4+ subsets of Type 1 diabetes patients. Because the template was cDNA, high-expressing cells might be over-represented.

Around 0.12 L of blood, on average, came from one heparinised draw per donor. This TCR derives from a man between 18 and 29 years old with type 1 diabetes. Sequenced material: Tregs from blood. The chain joins TRBV10-1 to TRBJ1-1, with 9 nucleotides matching TRBD1. CDR3 DNA sequence: TGCGCCAGCAGTGAGTCCGGGACAGGGAGGACTGAAGCTTTCTTT. This codes for CASSESGTGRTEAFF.